Listed below are T cell receptor beta chains from one sample, sequenced in a study of blood T cell repertoires in COVID-19. The data were produced by immunoSEQ multiplex PCR, yet TCRdb's version contains in-frame clones alone and is incomplete. The sample carries some 260,000 clones, about 90% recorded once. The source material was peripheral blood. These TCRs come from a man aged 18 to 30 with active or convalescent COVID-19. Both conserved end residues are part of each CDR3. A D gene is named only where the DNA matches it firmly. For some rows the clone size is stated as once, few or many, or as a class when expanded; others skip it.

J gene: TRBJ1-1; D gene: .; clone size: .; V gene: TRBV7-9; CDR3 DNA: TGTGCCAGCAGCCCTCAAGCTGGTTCTCCGGCTTTCTTT; CDR3 protein: CASSPQAGSPAFF
J gene: TRBJ2-1; D gene: .; clone size: .; V gene: TRBV28; CDR3 DNA: TGTGCCAGCAGTTCGACTTCCGTTAGCTCCTACAATGAGCAGTTCTTC; CDR3 protein: CASSSTSVSSYNEQFF
J gene: TRBJ1-1; D gene: TRBD1; clone size: .; V gene: TRBV11-3; CDR3 DNA: TGTGCCAGCAGCCCATCAACAGGGGGGCAGGCTTTCTTT; CDR3 protein: CASSPSTGGQAFF
J gene: TRBJ2-3; D gene: TRBD1; clone size: .; V gene: TRBV7-3; CDR3 DNA: TGTGCCAGCAGCTCACAGGGGGGCACAGATACGCAGTATTTT; CDR3 protein: CASSSQGGTDTQYF
J gene: TRBJ2-7; D gene: TRBD2; clone size: .; V gene: TRBV9; CDR3 DNA: TGTGCCAGCAGCGCCTTAGCGGGATTTTCCTACGAGCAGTACTTC; CDR3 protein: CASSALAGFSYEQYF
J gene: TRBJ1-2; D gene: .; clone size: once; V gene: TRBV23-1; CDR3 DNA: TGCGCCAGCAGTCAATTCCGGGAGAACCGGGGCGGCACCTTC; CDR3 protein: CASSQFRENRGGTF
J gene: TRBJ2-2; D gene: TRBD2; clone size: .; V gene: TRBV6-5; CDR3 DNA: TGTGCCAGTAAGCGGGAGGGGTACACCGGGGAGCTGTTTTTT; CDR3 protein: CASKREGYTGELFF
J gene: TRBJ2-7; D gene: TRBD2; clone size: once; V gene: TRBV27; CDR3 DNA: TGTGCCAGCAGTTTAGTAGCGGGCAGAGCCTACGAGCAGTACTTC; CDR3 protein: CASSLVAGRAYEQYF
J gene: TRBJ2-5; D gene: .; clone size: .; V gene: TRBV12-3/TRBV12-4; CDR3 DNA: TGTGCCAGCAGTTTAAACCCGGGGGAGACCCAGTACTTC; CDR3 protein: CASSLNPGETQYF
J gene: TRBJ1-1; D gene: TRBD1; clone size: once; V gene: TRBV4-3; CDR3 DNA: TGCGCCAGCAGCCTTCGGACAGGGGCTCTTTTCTTT; CDR3 protein: CASSLRTGALFF
J gene: TRBJ1-1; D gene: TRBD1; clone size: few; V gene: TRBV2; CDR3 DNA: TGTGCCAGCCTGGGACAGCAACTTAACACTGAAGCTTTCTTT; CDR3 protein: CASLGQQLNTEAFF
J gene: TRBJ2-1; D gene: TRBD1; clone size: .; V gene: TRBV5-1; CDR3 DNA: TGCGCCAGCACCTCAGACAGGGTAGGTTACAATGAGCAGTTCTTC; CDR3 protein: CASTSDRVGYNEQFF
J gene: TRBJ2-1; D gene: TRBD1; clone size: few; V gene: TRBV6-5; CDR3 DNA: TGTGCCAGCAGCCCCGACAGGGGGCAGGTGAATGAGCAGTTCTTC; CDR3 protein: CASSPDRGQVNEQFF